A selection of T cell receptor beta chains follows, all from one sample in a study of blood T cell repertoires in COVID-19. Only in-frame clones appear in the TCRdb table, and some are missing; sequencing was by immunoSEQ multiplex PCR. Of approximately 120,000 clones in the sample, about 93% were seen once. Sequences were obtained from peripheral blood. The receptors come from a man aged 50-59 years with COVID-19, enrolled during active disease. CDR3s include the opening cysteine and the closing phenylalanine or tryptophan. The D gene is left open where the match is weak. Clone size is stated in some rows and not others, as once, few, many or a class when expanded.

CDR3 | DNA | V | size | D | J
CASSPIDVRDSYGYTF | TGTGCCAGCAGCCCTATAGACGTACGGGACAGCTATGGCTACACCTTC | TRBV7-2 | - | TRBD1 | TRBJ1-2
CASSEWATSGDEQYF | TGCGCCAGCAGTGAGTGGGCGACTAGCGGGGACGAGCAGTACTTC | TRBV10-2 | once | TRBD2 | TRBJ2-7
CSVETSLAGDSGTDTQYF | TGCAGCGTTGAGACCAGTCTAGCGGGAGATAGTGGCACAGATACGCAGTATTTT | TRBV29-1 | - | TRBD2 | TRBJ2-3
CASSQEAIGGTQYF | TGTGCCAGCAGCCAAGAGGCAATCGGGGGGACCCAGTACTTC | TRBV3-1/TRBV3-2 | - | - | TRBJ2-5
CASSTGAGRDYEQYF | TGTGCCAGTAGTACCGGCGCAGGGCGAGACTACGAGCAGTACTTC | TRBV19 | - | - | TRBJ2-7
CAWSAATTLGDTQYF | TGTGCCTGGAGTGCCGCCACCACCCTAGGCGATACGCAGTATTTT | TRBV30 | - | - | TRBJ2-3
CASSLGTVNQPQHF | TGTGCCAGCAGCCTCGGGACAGTCAATCAGCCCCAGCATTTT | TRBV28 | - | TRBD1 | TRBJ1-5
CASSPQGTNEKLFF | TGTGCCAGCTCACCCCAGGGTACTAATGAAAAACTGTTTTTT | TRBV18 | - | - | TRBJ1-4
CASSKLLRGLGGANVLTF | TGTGCCAGCAGCAAACTACTCAGGGGTCTAGGTGGGGCCAACGTCCTGACTTTC | TRBV14 | once | - | TRBJ2-6
CASSSFMGSGANTQYF | TGTGCCAGCAGTTCCTTTATGGGTAGCGGGGCGAATACGCAGTATTTT | TRBV27 | - | TRBD2 | TRBJ2-3
CASSSRWGGNTEAFF | TGCGCCAGCAGCTCGAGGTGGGGGGGCAACACTGAAGCTTTCTTT | TRBV5-1 | once | - | TRBJ1-1
CATSSPGNEKLFF | TGTGCCACCAGCAGTCCGGGGAATGAAAAACTGTTTTTT | TRBV15 | - | - | TRBJ1-4
CASSQVSGVRDYGYTF | TGTGCCAGCAGCCAAGTATCGGGGGTGAGGGACTATGGCTACACCTTC | TRBV3-1/TRBV3-2 | - | - | TRBJ1-2
CASSSTGGTPYNEQFF | TGTGCCAGCAGCTCCACCGGAGGGACCCCCTACAATGAGCAGTTCTTC | TRBV11-2 | - | - | TRBJ2-1
CASSLLGGQGSNQPQHF | TGTGCCAGCAGTTTATTAGGTGGGCAGGGCAGCAATCAGCCCCAGCATTTT | TRBV27 | - | - | TRBJ1-5
CASSFQGVGSYEQYF | TGTGCCAGCAGTTTCCAGGGGGTGGGCTCCTACGAGCAGTACTTC | TRBV6-5 | - | TRBD1 | TRBJ2-7
CASTSGPAEQYF | TGTGCCAGCACCTCTGGGCCAGCAGAGCAGTACTTC | TRBV7-9 | - | - | TRBJ2-7
CASRATGSGRYNEQFF | TGTGCCAGCAGGGCGACGGGTAGCGGGAGGTACAATGAGCAGTTCTTC | TRBV7-2 | - | TRBD2 | TRBJ2-1
CASGPPTSGSGYNEQFF | TGTGCTAGTGGGCCACCGACTAGCGGGAGTGGGTACAATGAGCAGTTCTTC | TRBV12-5 | - | TRBD2 | TRBJ2-1
CASSELDRDNSPLHF | TGTGCCAGCAGTGAATTAGACAGGGATAATTCACCCCTCCACTTT | TRBV25-1 | few | TRBD1 | TRBJ1-6
CASSVSGSTYNEQFF | TGTGCCAGCAGCGTTAGCGGGAGTACCTACAATGAGCAGTTCTTC | TRBV9 | - | TRBD2 | TRBJ2-1
CASTDTVDRITGELFF | TGTGCCAGCACCGATACCGTGGACAGGATCACCGGGGAGCTGTTTTTT | TRBV5-6 | - | TRBD1 | TRBJ2-2
CASSRRAEVGTEAFF | TGTGCCAGCAGCCGTCGCGCGGAGGTGGGGACTGAAGCTTTCTTT | TRBV27 | - | - | TRBJ1-1
CASSPRVASGGDGDTQYF | TGTGCCAGCAGCCCTAGAGTGGCTAGCGGGGGGGACGGGGATACGCAGTATTTT | TRBV5-4 | - | TRBD2 | TRBJ2-3
CASSSLATGTQETQYF | TGTGCCAGCAGTTCCCTGGCCACCGGGACACAAGAGACCCAGTACTTC | TRBV6-2/TRBV6-3 | - | - | TRBJ2-5
CASSDADRGTNTEAFF | TGTGCCAGCAGCGACGCGGACAGGGGGACGAACACTGAAGCTTTCTTT | TRBV7-9 | - | TRBD1 | TRBJ1-1
CASSPGLAGDGEQFF | TGTGCCAGCAGCCCCGGACTAGCGGGAGATGGGGAGCAGTTCTTC | TRBV7-3 | - | TRBD2 | TRBJ2-1
CASFLGSGGYEQYF | TGCGCCAGCTTTTTGGGTAGCGGAGGGTACGAGCAGTACTTC | TRBV5-1 | - | - | TRBJ2-7
CASSPAGGDTQYF | TGTGCCAGCAGCCCGGCGGGGGGAGATACGCAGTATTTT | TRBV5-4 | - | TRBD2 | TRBJ2-3
CASSPRTHQETQYF | TGTGCCAGTAGTCCGAGGACACACCAAGAGACCCAGTACTTC | TRBV19 | - | - | TRBJ2-5
CSVYSALSYNEQFF | TGCAGCGTCTACAGTGCCCTTTCCTACAATGAGCAGTTCTTC | TRBV29-1 | - | - | TRBJ2-1
CASSQVPPREEGEQFF | TGTGCCAGCAGCCAAGTCCCTCCGCGGGAGGAGGGTGAGCAGTTCTTC | TRBV3-1/TRBV3-2 | - | TRBD2 | TRBJ2-1
CATGGTVNTGELFF | TGTGCCACCGGAGGAACAGTTAACACCGGGGAGCTGTTTTTT | TRBV24-1 | once | - | TRBJ2-2
CASSEFAGGYTF | TGTGCCAGCAGCGAGTTCGCGGGCGGCTACACCTTC | TRBV9 | once | - | TRBJ1-2
CASKTGTYSNQPQHF | TGTGCCAGCAAGACAGGAACGTATAGCAATCAGCCCCAGCATTTT | TRBV28 | few | - | TRBJ1-5
CASSLGGLSNEKLFF | TGTGCCAGCAGTTTAGGGGGACTCAGTAATGAAAAACTGTTTTTT | TRBV27 | - | - | TRBJ1-4
CASSPGTDNSPLHF | TGTGCCAGCAGCCCCGGGACAGATAATTCACCCCTCCACTTT | TRBV9 | - | TRBD1 | TRBJ1-6
CATSPGAVAGGKDEQFF | TGTGCCACCAGCCCGGGGGCAGTGGCAGGGGGCAAGGATGAGCAGTTCTTC | TRBV15 | - | TRBD1 | TRBJ2-1
CASGALGYQPQHF | TGTGCCAGCGGGGCCCTCGGATATCAGCCCCAGCATTTT | TRBV6-5 | - | - | TRBJ1-5
CASRNQGAPFF | TGTGCCAGCAGAAACCAGGGGGCGCCTTTCTTT | TRBV12-3/TRBV12-4 | - | TRBD1 | TRBJ1-1
CASSYSGTGFNEQFF | TGTGCCAGCAGTTACTCCGGGACAGGGTTCAATGAGCAGTTCTTC | TRBV6-5 | - | TRBD1 | TRBJ2-1
CASSDRNEQFF | TGTGCCAGCAGTGACAGAAATGAGCAGTTCTTC | TRBV2 | - | - | TRBJ2-1
CASSWGQGSEKLFF | TGTGCCAGCAGCTGGGGACAGGGTTCTGAAAAACTGTTTTTT | TRBV7-9 | - | TRBD1 | TRBJ1-4
CASSLREGQMTDTQYF | TGTGCCAGCAGCTTAAGAGAGGGACAGATGACAGATACGCAGTATTTT | TRBV13 | - | TRBD1 | TRBJ2-3
CASSETGTSGSREQYF | TGTGCCAGCAGTGAAACCGGGACTAGCGGGAGTCGCGAGCAGTACTTC | TRBV6-1 | - | TRBD2 | TRBJ2-7
CATPKGANTGELFF | TGTGCCACCCCGAAAGGGGCGAACACCGGGGAGCTGTTTTTT | TRBV7-9 | once | - | TRBJ2-2
CASGSTSGSGDTQYF | TGTGCCAGCGGGTCGACTAGCGGGAGCGGCGATACGCAGTATTTT | TRBV6-5 | - | TRBD2 | TRBJ2-3
CAASSGPYNEQFF | TGTGCCGCCTCTAGCGGGCCCTACAATGAGCAGTTCTTC | TRBV24-1 | once | TRBD2 | TRBJ2-1
CASTPRVGAQAFF | TGTGCCAGCACCCCTCGGGTGGGGGCACAAGCTTTCTTT | TRBV3-1/TRBV3-2 | - | - | TRBJ1-1
CASSQDYEGALDTQYF | TGTGCCAGCAGCCAAGATTATGAGGGAGCCCTAGATACGCAGTATTTT | TRBV4-2 | - | - | TRBJ2-3
CASSSPGQGTDTQYF | TGTGCCAGCAGTTCGCCGGGACAGGGAACAGATACGCAGTATTTT | TRBV28 | - | TRBD1 | TRBJ2-3
CAIGGGNQPQHF | TGTGCCATCGGGGGGGGAAATCAGCCCCAGCATTTT | TRBV10-3 | - | - | TRBJ1-5
CASSGTSGSYNEQFF | TGCGCCAGCAGCGGGACATCAGGCTCCTACAATGAGCAGTTCTTC | TRBV5-1 | - | - | TRBJ2-1
CASSAETSGTYNEQFF | TGTGCCAGCAGTGCCGAGACTAGCGGTACTTACAATGAGCAGTTCTTC | TRBV6-1 | - | TRBD2 | TRBJ2-1
CASSLTSGSDTQYF | TGCGCCAGCAGTTTAACTAGCGGGAGTGATACGCAGTATTTT | TRBV5-1 | - | TRBD2 | TRBJ2-3